The next 32 T cell receptor beta chains were all read from a single sample in a study of blood T cells in healthy people across ages. Next came a second PCR, run for about 7 to 12 cycles, which used a sample-barcoded 5' primer along with a J-beta primer mix. TCRdb re-called the 5' RACE reads with MiXCR, one entry per CDR3 protein. Here the sample spans some 760,000 distinct CDR3 sequences, just under 25% being singletons. The same specimen was also included in a second study, on T cells of mothers and their children.

What was sequenced was blood. The receptors come from a boy aged 10-17 years in good health.

In this sample, this clonotype turned up a few times. The chain links TRBV2 to TRBJ1-1; TRBD1 is a possible D gene (5 bases). CDR1 is SNHLY and CDR2 is FYNNEI in the germline V gene. V was shortened by 2 bases and J by 3 bases, with 22 bases between the two germline ends. There are 18 residues in the CDR3. Written as DNA, the CDR3 is TGTGCCAGCAGTGAAATCCAGGGAACAGGTTGGATGGACACTGAAGCTTTCTTT. This gives the protein CASSEIQGTGWMDTEAFF.

This clonotype turned up a few times. The CDR3 protein is CASTQGRGEKLFF. The CDR3 DNA is TGTGCCAGCACCCAAGGGCGAGGGGAAAAACTGTTTTTT. V gene TRBV11-2 combines with J gene TRBJ1-4, with D unresolved. The CDR3 is made up of 13 amino acids. V lost 7 bases to trimming and J lost 8 bases, with 14 bases between them. Per germline, CDR1 SGHAT and CDR2 FQNNGV.

This clonotype was observed a few times. CDR3 sequence: CASSLFSGNEQYF. The DNA of the CDR3 is TGTGCCAGCAGCTTATTTAGCGGCAACGAGCAGTACTTC. This chain connects TRBV7-9 to TRBJ2-7, with a tentative D call TRBD2 (6 bases). The CDR3 is 13 residues long. CDR1 and CDR2 (germline): SEHNR, FQNEAQ (reference sequence). Trimming shortened V by 2 bases and J by 5 bases, and 10 bases separated the two germline ends. Drawing the rest from reference TRBV7-9 and TRBJ2-7, the complete variable domain is DTGVSQNPRHKITKRGQNVTFRCDPISEHNRLYWYRQTLGQGPEFLTYFQNEAQLEKSRLLSDRFSAERPKGSFSTLEIQRTEQGDSAMYLCASSLFSGNEQYFGPGTRLTVT.

The chain has TRBV15 and TRBJ2-5; maybe TRBD1 (5 bases). The last part of the DNA fits TRBJ2-7 better; the J call may be wrong. The CDR3 is 14 amino acids. Germline CDR1 and CDR2: LNHNV and YYDKDF (reference sequence). CDR3 amino acids: CATSRDLGATEQYF. In DNA form, the CDR3 reads TGTGCCACCAGCAGAGATCTAGGGGCAACCGAGCAGTACTTC.

This chain links TRBV12-3 or TRBV12-4 with TRBJ2-4; 8 positions match TRBD2. CDR3 size: 16 residues. Unmatched junction bases numbered 5, after V lost 2 bases and J lost 2 bases. CDR3 region: CASSLRAGDPKNIQYF. The CDR3 nucleotides read TGTGCCAGCAGTTTAAGAGCGGGGGATCCCAAAAACATTCAGTACTTC.

A few counts support this clonotype. The junction departs from germline at one end; a sequencing error may be responsible. The chain combines TRBV6-5 with TRBJ1-4, with a tentative D call TRBD1 (6 bases). This CDR3 contains 15 residues. Germline loops: CDR1 MNHEY, CDR2 SVGAGI. DNA of the CDR3: TGTGCCAGCAGTTACTCCGGGGGGCTTTATGAAAAACTGGTTTTT. Protein: CASSYSGGLYEKLVF.

This clonotype was recorded at least ten times. At one of its ends the junction is not consistent with the germline gene, which may arise from a read error. This CDR3 reads CASSQGGTDTQYF. CDR3 bases: TGCGCCAGCAGCCAGGGGGGCACAGATACGCAGTATTTT. The chain uses TRBV3-1 and TRBJ2-3; 7 nucleotides match TRBD1. Germline loops: CDR1 LGHDT, CDR2 YNNKEL (reference sequence). This CDR3 comprises 13 residues.

The chain is built from TRBV6-6 and TRBJ2-5; D is undetermined. The DNA end is a closer match to TRBJ2-1, so the J assignment may be wrong. Germline loops: CDR1 MNHNY, CDR2 SVGAGI (reference sequence). The CDR3 totals 13 residues. CDR3 nucleotides: TGTGCCAGCAGCCCAGGCGCGAGGAATGAGCAGTTCTTC. Amino acid sequence: CASSPGARNEQFF.

J is TRBJ1-2 and V is TRBV30; D uncertain. The ends were cut back, 1 base at V and 6 bases at J, with 18 bases in the middle. The CDR3 has 15 amino acids. Germline V gives CDR1 GTSNPN, CDR2 SVGIG (reference sequence). CDR3 sequence reads: CAWSDTTRGGNGYTF. In DNA, the CDR3 is TGTGCCTGGAGTGACACTACGCGGGGAGGAAATGGCTACACCTTC.

This clonotype was seen a few times. A read error may produce the germline difference seen at one junction end. The chain couples TRBV4-1 to TRBJ2-1; the D call may be TRBD1 or TRBD2 (5 bases each). The CDR3 is made up of 14 amino acids. CDR1 and CDR2 from the germline V gene are MGHRA and YSYEKL. DNA of the CDR3: TGCGCTAGCAGCCCCGAGGGGTCCTACAATGAGCAGTTCTTC. The encoded protein is CASSPEGSYNEQFF.

The chain links TRBV5-5 to TRBJ2-5, with TRBD1 identical over 8 bases. The DNA end is a closer match to TRBJ2-1, so the J assignment may be wrong. The germline CDR1 and CDR2 sequences are SGHKS and YYEKEE (reference sequence). This CDR3 has 14 amino acids. CDR3 coding DNA: TGTGCCAGCAGGCCGACAGGGGTCGTCAATGAGCAGTTCTTC. Protein: CASRPTGVVNEQFF.

This sequence joins TRBV12-3 or TRBV12-4 and TRBJ2-5; the D is unclear. The last part of the DNA fits TRBJ2-7 better; the J call may be wrong. This CDR3 spans 15 amino acids. CDR3 sequence: CASSFVGTNSYEQYF. The CDR3 nucleotides are TGTGCCAGCAGTTTTGTTGGAACCAACTCCTACGAGCAGTACTTC.

This clonotype occurred a few times. V usage is TRBV2 and J usage is TRBJ2-5, with D tentatively TRBD2 (7 bases). Near its end, the DNA agrees better with TRBJ2-1, so the J call may be wrong. CDR3 length: 16 residues. Per germline, CDR1 SNHLY and CDR2 FYNNEI. The CDR3 coding sequence is TGTGCCAGCAGTGCCTTATCGGGGGGACATAGTAATGAGCAGTTCTTC. This sequence encodes CASSALSGGHSNEQFF.

This chain connects TRBV7-9 to TRBJ2-2, with D perhaps matching TRBD2 (6 bases). Germline V lookup: CDR1 SEHNR, CDR2 FQNEAQ (reference sequence). Deletions cut 4 bases from V and 4 bases from J, with 16 bases between. CDR3 length equals 16 residues. CDR3 DNA: TGTGCCAGCAGCTCACCTGGGGTTAGCGGCACCGGGGAGCTGTTTTTT. Its translation: CASSSPGVSGTGELFF. Filled out from reference TRBV7-9 and TRBJ2-2, the complete variable domain reads DTGVSQNPRHKITKRGQNVTFRCDPISEHNRLYWYRQTLGQGPEFLTYFQNEAQLEKSRLLSDRFSAERPKGSFSTLEIQRTEQGDSAMYLCASSSPGVSGTGELFFGEGSRLTVL.

The CDR3: CASSAPGPNTQYF. CDR3 in DNA: TGTGCCAGCAGTGCCCCGGGACCTAATACGCAGTATTTT. The chain is built from TRBV25-1 and TRBJ2-3; D possibly uses TRBD1 or TRBD2 (5 bases each). Trimming pared 4 bases from V and 7 bases from J, leaving 12 bases between. CDR1 is MGHDK and CDR2 is SYGVNS in the germline V gene. CDR3 size: 13 residues.

This clonotype was seen more than once but under ten times. The chain uses TRBV25-1 and TRBJ1-4; D remains unclear. Germline V CDR1 and CDR2: MGHDK, SYGVNS. The V and J ends lost 3 bases and 0 bases respectively, with 11 bases between them. The CDR3 is 16 residues long. The CDR3 DNA reads TGTGCCAGCAGTGACCGGAACGAGGCAACTAATGAAAAACTGTTTTTT. Its protein product is CASSDRNEATNEKLFF.

The chain employs TRBV28 and TRBJ2-5; no clear D gene. The CDR3 is 14 residues long. Per germline, CDR1 MDHEN and CDR2 SYDVKM. V lost 6 bases to trimming and J lost 0 bases, with 11 bases between them. DNA of the CDR3: TGTGCCAGCAGGGATACAGTATACCAAGAGACCCAGTACTTC. Translated, it gives CASRDTVYQETQYF.

This rearrangement joins TRBV7-9 to TRBJ2-7; 8 bases are a match to TRBD2. This CDR3 contains 17 residues. V dropped 4 bases and J dropped 4; count of bases not matched to a gene: 15. Germline CDR1 and CDR2: SEHNR and FQNEAQ (reference sequence). Written as DNA, the CDR3 is TGTGCCAGCAGCTCTCCGTGGGTAGCGGGATCGTGGTACGAGCAGTACTTC. It specifies CASSSPWVAGSWYEQYF.

The J gene is TRBJ1-1, the V gene TRBV10-3, with a possible D match to TRBD1 (5 bases). V was cut by 0 bases and J by 8 bases, with 7 bases left in between. The CDR3 runs to 12 residues. Germline CDR1 and CDR2: ENHRY and SYGVKD. CDR3 bases: TGTGCCATCAGTGAGTCCCCAGGGGAAGCTTTCTTT. Its translation is CAISESPGEAFF.

This clonotype was seen only a few times. CDR3 sequence: CASSFVGWGQYF. The CDR3, as DNA: TGTGCCAGCAGCTTTGTGGGTTGGGGGCAGTACTTC. The chain combines TRBV28 with TRBJ2-7, with D uncertain. V was shortened by 6 bases and J by 9 bases, with 15 bases between the two germline ends. Germline V lookup: CDR1 MDHEN, CDR2 SYDVKM. The CDR3 has 12 amino acids.

V and J are TRBV6-2 or TRBV6-3 and TRBJ2-7; D is unclear. V shed 1 base and J shed 0 bases, with 13 bases lying between them. Germline V gives CDR1 MNHEY, CDR2 SVGEGT. The CDR3 length is 16 residues. The CDR3 nucleotides are TGTGCCAGCAGTTACTGGGCAGGCGAGAGCTCCTACGAGCAGTACTTC. It codes for CASSYWAGESSYEQYF.

This clonotype was counted only a few times. The V and J genes are TRBV6-1 and TRBJ1-2, with D perhaps matching TRBD1 (6 bases). The CDR3 consists of 14 residues. The V gene's germline CDR1 is MNHNS and CDR2 SASEGT. With 6 bases removed from V and 4 bases from J, the gap between germline ends came to 15 bases. DNA for the CDR3: TGTGCCAGCAGACAAAGACAGGTGGGCTATGGCTACACCTTC. Encoded protein: CASRQRQVGYGYTF.

This clonotype occurred a few times. The chain has TRBV29-1 and TRBJ1-5; 7 nucleotides agree with TRBD1. Germline V lookup: CDR1 SQVTM, CDR2 ANQGSEA. V gave up 4 bases and J gave up 1 base; unmatched junction bases: 4. The CDR3 loop spans 14 amino acids. CDR3 amino acids: CSVATGTSNQPQHF. The CDR3, as DNA: TGCAGCGTTGCGACAGGGACGAGCAATCAGCCCCAGCATTTT.

This chain uses TRBV2 with TRBJ2-7; the match to TRBD2 covers 7 bases. J was trimmed by 0 bases and V by 8 bases; bases with no gene match: 7. Per germline, CDR1 SNHLY and CDR2 FYNNEI. The CDR3 consists of 14 residues. This CDR3 is CASPGGAYSYEQYF. CDR3 bases: TGTGCCAGCCCGGGGGGAGCTTACTCCTACGAGCAGTACTTC.

This clonotype appeared a few times. This chain joins TRBV20-1 and TRBJ2-3, with D perhaps matching TRBD2 (6 bases). The V gene lost 2 bases and the J gene lost 5 bases, with 17 bases spanning the gap. This CDR3 region has 15 residues. CDR1 is DFQATT, CDR2 SNEGSKA, per germline (reference sequence). The CDR3: CSARQLALGVDTQYF. The CDR3 coding sequence is TGCAGTGCTAGACAACTAGCACTGGGGGTAGATACGCAGTATTTT.

The gene calls are TRBV4-1 and TRBJ2-2; D is perhaps TRBD1 or TRBD2 (6 bases each). The CDR3 has 15 residues. Trimming pared 1 base from V and 7 bases from J, leaving 13 bases between. Germline V CDR1 and CDR2: MGHRA, YSYEKL. In DNA form, the CDR3 reads TGCGCCAGCAGCCAAGTGCCCGGGGGCAGCGGGGAGCTGTTTTTT. Its protein product is CASSQVPGGSGELFF.

The chain combines TRBV2 with TRBJ2-6; D gene unclear. CDR3 length: 14 amino acids. Trimming took off 8 bases at V and 1 base at J, with 9 bases between the two ends. Germline values: CDR1 SNHLY, CDR2 FYNNEI. CDR3 amino acids: CASGRRSGANVLTF. CDR3 sequence (DNA): TGTGCCAGCGGCCGAAGGTCTGGGGCCAACGTCCTGACTTTC.

The chain is built from TRBV5-1 and TRBJ2-1, with TRBD2 matching over 9 bases. The V segment lost 2 bases and the J segment 4 bases; nucleotides outside the gene matches: 13. The CDR3 has 18 amino acids. Germline V gene sequence: CDR1 SGHRS, CDR2 YFSETQ. The CDR3 DNA is TGCGCCAGCAGCTTTCGATCGGGTCTAGCGGGAATTTACAATGAGCAGTTCTTC. It encodes CASSFRSGLAGIYNEQFF.

The genes are TRBV2 and TRBJ1-2; D is perhaps TRBD1 (5 bases). Per germline, CDR1 SNHLY and CDR2 FYNNEI. The V end lost 3 bases, the J end lost 5 bases, and 13 bases lay between the germline ends. The CDR3 is made up of 14 amino acids. CDR3 coding DNA: TGTGCCAGCAGTGATCGAGGCAGGGTGTATGGCTACACCTTC. Protein sequence: CASSDRGRVYGYTF.

This clonotype was seen a few times. The chain uses TRBV27 and TRBJ2-7; tentative D call: TRBD2 (5 bases). The CDR3 is made up of 16 amino acids. V was shortened by 6 bases and J by 3 bases, with 21 bases between the two germline ends. CDR1 is MNHEY and CDR2 is SMNVEV in the germline V gene (reference sequence). Written as DNA, the CDR3 is TGTGCCAGCAGAATTTATCTCAGCGGAGCAGACTACGAGCAGTACTTC. Translation gives CASRIYLSGADYEQYF.

This rearrangement joins TRBV3-1 to TRBJ2-7; 15 bases line up with TRBD2. The CDR3 totals 16 residues. Germline V gene data show CDR1 as LGHDT and CDR2 as YNNKEL (reference sequence). V shed 3 bases and J 6 bases; nucleotides not matched to a gene: 6. The CDR3 DNA sequence: TGTGCCAGCAGCCACCATGGACTAGCGGGGGGGCGCGAGCAGTACTTC. Amino acids: CASSHHGLAGGREQYF.

The rearrangement links TRBV29-1 to TRBJ2-7, with a possible D match to TRBD2 (5 bases). The germline V gene encodes CDR1 SQVTM and CDR2 ANQGSEA. This CDR3 is built from 12 residues. V was shortened by 6 bases and J by 2 bases, with 11 bases between the two germline ends. CDR3 in amino acids: CSVGWGAYEQYF. The CDR3, as DNA: TGCAGCGTGGGGTGGGGAGCCTACGAGCAGTACTTC.